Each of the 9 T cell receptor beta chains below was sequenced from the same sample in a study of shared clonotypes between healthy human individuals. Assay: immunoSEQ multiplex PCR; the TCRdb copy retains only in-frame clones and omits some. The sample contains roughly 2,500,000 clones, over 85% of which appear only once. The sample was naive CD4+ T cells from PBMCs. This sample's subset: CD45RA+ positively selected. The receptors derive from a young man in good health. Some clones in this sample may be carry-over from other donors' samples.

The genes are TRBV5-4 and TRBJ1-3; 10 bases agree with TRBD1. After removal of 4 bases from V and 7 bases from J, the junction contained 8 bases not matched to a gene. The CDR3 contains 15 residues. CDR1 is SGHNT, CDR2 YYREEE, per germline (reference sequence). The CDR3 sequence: CASSDPTGGVNTIYF. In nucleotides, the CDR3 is TGTGCCAGCAGCGATCCGACAGGGGGCGTCAACACCATATATTTT.

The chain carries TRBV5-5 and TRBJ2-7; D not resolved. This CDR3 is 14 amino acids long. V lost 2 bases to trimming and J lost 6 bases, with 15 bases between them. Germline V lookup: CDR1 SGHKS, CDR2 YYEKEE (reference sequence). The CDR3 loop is CASSFGTTAGEQYF. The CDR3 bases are TGTGCCAGCAGCTTCGGAACAACTGCAGGCGAGCAGTACTTC.

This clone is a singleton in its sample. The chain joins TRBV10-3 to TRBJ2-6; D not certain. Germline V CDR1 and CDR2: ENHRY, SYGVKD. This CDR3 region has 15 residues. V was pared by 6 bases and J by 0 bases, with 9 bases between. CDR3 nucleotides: TGTGCCATCAGGGACGGCGCCTCTGGGGCCAACGTCCTGACTTTC. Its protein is CAIRDGASGANVLTF.

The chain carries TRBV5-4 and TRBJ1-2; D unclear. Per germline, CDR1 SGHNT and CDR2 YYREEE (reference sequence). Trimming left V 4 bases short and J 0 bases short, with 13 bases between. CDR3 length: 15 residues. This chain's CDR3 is CASSPPTASNYGYTF. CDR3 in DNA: TGTGCCAGCAGCCCGCCCACGGCCTCTAACTATGGCTACACCTTC.

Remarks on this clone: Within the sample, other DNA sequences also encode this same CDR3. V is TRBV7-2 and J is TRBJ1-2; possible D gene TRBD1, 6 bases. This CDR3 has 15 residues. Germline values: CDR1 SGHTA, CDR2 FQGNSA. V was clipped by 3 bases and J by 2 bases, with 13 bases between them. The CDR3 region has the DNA TGTGCCAGCAGCTTGGCCAAGCAGGGGAACTATGGCTACACCTTC. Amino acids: CASSLAKQGNYGYTF.

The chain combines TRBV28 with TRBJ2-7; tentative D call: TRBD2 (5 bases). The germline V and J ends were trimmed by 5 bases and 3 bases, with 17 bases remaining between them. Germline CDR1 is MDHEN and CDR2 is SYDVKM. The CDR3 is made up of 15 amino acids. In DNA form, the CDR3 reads TGTGCCAGCAGTCCCCGGGGTGGGCCCCGCTACGAGCAGTACTTC. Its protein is CASSPRGGPRYEQYF. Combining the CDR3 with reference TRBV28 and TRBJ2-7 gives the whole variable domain DVKVTQSSRYLVKRTGEKVFLECVQDMDHENMFWYRQDPGLGLRLIYFSYDVKMKEKGDIPEGYSVSREKKERFSLILESASTNQTSMYLCASSPRGGPRYEQYFGPGTRLTVT.

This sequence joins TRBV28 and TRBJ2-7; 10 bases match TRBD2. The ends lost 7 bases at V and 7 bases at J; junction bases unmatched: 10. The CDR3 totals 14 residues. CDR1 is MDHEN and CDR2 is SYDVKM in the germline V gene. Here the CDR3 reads CASTPLAGVQEQYF. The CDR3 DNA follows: TGTGCCAGCACCCCGCTAGCGGGAGTACAGGAGCAGTACTTC. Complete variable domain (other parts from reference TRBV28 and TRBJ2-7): DVKVTQSSRYLVKRTGEKVFLECVQDMDHENMFWYRQDPGLGLRLIYFSYDVKMKEKGDIPEGYSVSREKKERFSLILESASTNQTSMYLCASTPLAGVQEQYFGPGTRLTVT.

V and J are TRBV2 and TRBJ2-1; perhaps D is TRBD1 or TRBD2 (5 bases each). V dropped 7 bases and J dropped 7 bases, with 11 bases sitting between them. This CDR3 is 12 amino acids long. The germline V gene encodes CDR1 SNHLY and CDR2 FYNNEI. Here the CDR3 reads CASTSWGNEQFF. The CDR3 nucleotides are TGTGCCAGCACTTCCTGGGGGAATGAGCAGTTCTTC.

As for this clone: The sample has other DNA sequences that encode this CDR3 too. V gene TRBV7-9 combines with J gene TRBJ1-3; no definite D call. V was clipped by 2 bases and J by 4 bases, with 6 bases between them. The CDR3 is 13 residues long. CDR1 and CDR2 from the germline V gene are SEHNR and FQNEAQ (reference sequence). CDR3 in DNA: TGTGCCAGCAGCTTACTCCCCGGAAACACCATATATTTT. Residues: CASSLLPGNTIYF.